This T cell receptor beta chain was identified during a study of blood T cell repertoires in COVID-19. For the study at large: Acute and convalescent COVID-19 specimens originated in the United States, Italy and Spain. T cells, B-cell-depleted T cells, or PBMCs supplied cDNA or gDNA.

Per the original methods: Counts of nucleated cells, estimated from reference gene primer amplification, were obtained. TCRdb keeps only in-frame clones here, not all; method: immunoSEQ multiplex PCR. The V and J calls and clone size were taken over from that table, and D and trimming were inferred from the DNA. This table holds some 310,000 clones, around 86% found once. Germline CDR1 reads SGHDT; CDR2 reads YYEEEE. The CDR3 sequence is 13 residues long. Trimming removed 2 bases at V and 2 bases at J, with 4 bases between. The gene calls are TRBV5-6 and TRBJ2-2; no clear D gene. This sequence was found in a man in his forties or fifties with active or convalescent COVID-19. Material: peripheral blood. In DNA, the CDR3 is TGTGCCAGCAGCTTCAGAAACACCGGGGAGCTGTTTTTT. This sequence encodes CASSFRNTGELFF.